In its sample, the clone carrying this TCR beta chain was seen many times. Antigen specificity is unknown. These data originate in a study of CD8 T cells in ankylosing spondylitis. General study findings and limits: Ankylosing spondylitis blood seemed to carry a telltale TCR beta motif made of eight or nine highly homologous variants. Before this, some motif variants had been reported in reactive arthritis synovial fluid and blood. Disease-linked clones were reportedly significantly enriched in matched ankylosing spondylitis synovial fluid.

Making the TCR beta libraries involved quantitative 5'-RACE with molecular barcodes. TCRdb reprocessed the 5' RACE reads with MiXCR, giving one entry per CDR3 protein. The sample includes approximately 520,000 distinct CDR3 sequences, less than 6% of them seen just once. The V gene's germline CDR1 is LGHNA and CDR2 YSLEER. The CDR3 extends over 17 amino acids. The V gene lost 1 base and the J gene lost 0 bases, with 12 bases spanning the gap. The J gene is TRBJ1-4, the V gene TRBV4-3; D unresolved. This clonotype was obtained from a male donor with ankylosing spondylitis. Specimen: blood, either unsorted or a sorted T cell fraction (not recorded which). Written as DNA, the CDR3 is TGCGCCAGCAGCCAAGGAGTGGCGGCGGCAACTAATGAAAAACTGTTTTTT. Encoded protein: CASSQGVAAATNEKLFF.